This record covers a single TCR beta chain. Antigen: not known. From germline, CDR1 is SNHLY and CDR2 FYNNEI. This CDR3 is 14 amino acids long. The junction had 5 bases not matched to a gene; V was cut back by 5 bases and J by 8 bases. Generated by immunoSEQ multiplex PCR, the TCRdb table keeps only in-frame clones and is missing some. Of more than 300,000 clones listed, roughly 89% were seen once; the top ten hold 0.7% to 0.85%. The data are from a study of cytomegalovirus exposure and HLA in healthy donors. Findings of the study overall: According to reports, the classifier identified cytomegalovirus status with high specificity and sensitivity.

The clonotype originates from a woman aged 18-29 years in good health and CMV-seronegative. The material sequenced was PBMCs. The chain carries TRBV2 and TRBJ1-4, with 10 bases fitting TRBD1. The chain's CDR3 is CASSPDRGREKLFF. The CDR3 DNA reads TGTGCCAGCAGTCCGGACAGGGGGAGAGAAAAACTGTTTTTT.